The sequence of this TCR beta chain was determined in a study of response to subunit inactivated influenza vaccine. TCRdb reprocessed the RT-PCR reads via MiXCR and lists one record per CDR3 protein. The table records hundreds of thousands of distinct CDR3 sequences, approximately 10% of them present only once. The CDR3 extends over 14 amino acids. Per the germline V gene, CDR1 is KGHSH and CDR2 is LQKENI. Germline trimming cut 9 bases from V and 6 bases from J; bases unmatched to any gene: 11. These data were also reused for a study on T cells expressing NK-cell markers. That publication notes: For TCR beta, cDNA was produced by 5'RACE template switching with UMIs.

Material: PBMCs from blood, obtained on the day of vaccination. V gene TRBV18 combines with J gene TRBJ2-1; TRBD1 aligns across 7 bases. The receptor was derived from a man aged 45 to 65 who received an inactivated influenza vaccine. CDR3 DNA sequence: TGTGCCAGTCACACGGCAGGGGGTGGCAATGAGCAGTTCTTC. Its translation is CASHTAGGGNEQFF.